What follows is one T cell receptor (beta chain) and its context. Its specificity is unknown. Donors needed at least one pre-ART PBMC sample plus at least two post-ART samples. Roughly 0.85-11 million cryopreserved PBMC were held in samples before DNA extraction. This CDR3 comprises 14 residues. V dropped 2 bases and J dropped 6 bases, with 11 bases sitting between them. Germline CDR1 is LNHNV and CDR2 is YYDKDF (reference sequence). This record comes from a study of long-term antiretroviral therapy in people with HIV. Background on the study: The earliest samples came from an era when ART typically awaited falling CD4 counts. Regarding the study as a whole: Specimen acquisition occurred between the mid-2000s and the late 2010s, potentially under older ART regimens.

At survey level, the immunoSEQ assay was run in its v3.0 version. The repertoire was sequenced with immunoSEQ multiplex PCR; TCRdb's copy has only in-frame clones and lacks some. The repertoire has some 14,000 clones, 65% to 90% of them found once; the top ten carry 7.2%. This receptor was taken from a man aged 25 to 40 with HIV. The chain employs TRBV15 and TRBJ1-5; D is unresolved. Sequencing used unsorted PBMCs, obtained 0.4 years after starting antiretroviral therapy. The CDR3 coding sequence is TGTGCCACCAGCAGACCCAGTTCTGGTCAGCCCCAGCATTTT. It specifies CATSRPSSGQPQHF. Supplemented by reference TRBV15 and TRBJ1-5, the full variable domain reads DAMVIQNPRYQVTQFGKPVTLSCSQTLNHNVMYWYQQKSSQAPKLLFHYYDKDFNNEADTPDNFQSRRPNTSFCFLDIRSPGLGDTAMYLCATSRPSSGQPQHFGDGTRLSIL.